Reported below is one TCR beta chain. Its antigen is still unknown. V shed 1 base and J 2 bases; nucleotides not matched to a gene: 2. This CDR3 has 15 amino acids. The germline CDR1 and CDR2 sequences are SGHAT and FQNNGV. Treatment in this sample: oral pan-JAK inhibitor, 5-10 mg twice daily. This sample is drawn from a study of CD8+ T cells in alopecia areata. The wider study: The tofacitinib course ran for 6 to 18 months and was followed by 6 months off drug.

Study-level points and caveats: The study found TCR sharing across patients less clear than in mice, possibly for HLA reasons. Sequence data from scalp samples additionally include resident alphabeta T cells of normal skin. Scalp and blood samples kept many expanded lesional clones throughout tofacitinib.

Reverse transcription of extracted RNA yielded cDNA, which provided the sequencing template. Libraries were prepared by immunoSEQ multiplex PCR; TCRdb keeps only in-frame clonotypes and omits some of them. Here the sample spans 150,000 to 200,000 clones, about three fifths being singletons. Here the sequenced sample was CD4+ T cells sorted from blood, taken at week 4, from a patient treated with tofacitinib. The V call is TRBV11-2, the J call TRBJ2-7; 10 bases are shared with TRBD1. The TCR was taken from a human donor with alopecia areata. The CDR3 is CASSLGDRGPYEQYF. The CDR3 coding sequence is TGTGCCAGCAGCTTAGGGGACAGGGGACCCTACGAGCAGTACTTC.